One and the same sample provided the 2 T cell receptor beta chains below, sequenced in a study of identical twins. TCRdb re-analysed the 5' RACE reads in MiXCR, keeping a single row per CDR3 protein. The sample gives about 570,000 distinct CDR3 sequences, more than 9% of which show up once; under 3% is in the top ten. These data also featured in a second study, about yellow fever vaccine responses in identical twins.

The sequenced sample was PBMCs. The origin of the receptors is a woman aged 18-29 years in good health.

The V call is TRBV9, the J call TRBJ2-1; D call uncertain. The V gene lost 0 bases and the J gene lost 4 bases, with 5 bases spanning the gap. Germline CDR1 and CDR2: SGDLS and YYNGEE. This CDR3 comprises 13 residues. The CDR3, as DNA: TGTGCCAGCAGCGTAGCTGATTACAATGAGCAGTTCTTC. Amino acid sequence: CASSVADYNEQFF.

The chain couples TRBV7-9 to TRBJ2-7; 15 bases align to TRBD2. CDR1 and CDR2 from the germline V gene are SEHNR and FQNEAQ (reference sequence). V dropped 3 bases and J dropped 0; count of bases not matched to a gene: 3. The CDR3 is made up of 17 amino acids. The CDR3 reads CASSLRTSGRASYEQYF. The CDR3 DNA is TGTGCCAGCAGCTTGAGGACTAGCGGGAGGGCCTCCTACGAGCAGTACTTC.